These 3 T cell receptor beta chains were all obtained from the same sample, sequenced in a study of OX40 agonist ivuxolimab in advanced cancers. Receptors were amplified or captured by the immunoSEQ multiplex PCR assay. TCRdb holds this immuneACCESS table with in-frame rearrangements only. Some clones are missing; in checked studies, unresolved V genes explain under half, and the rest has no known cause. A total of 77,000 or so clones appear in this sample, 90% of them only once. The ten largest clones capture about 1.8% of the sample. The sample was CD4+ or CD8+ T cells sorted from blood, taken in a trial of the OX40 agonist ivuxolimab. Receptor source: an adult with an advanced solid tumor such as melanoma, head and neck, liver or kidney cancer.

The chain couples TRBV18 to TRBJ2-5; D is ambiguous. The V and J ends lost 6 bases and 1 base respectively, with 15 bases between them. Germline V gives CDR1 KGHSH, CDR2 LQKENI. The CDR3 totals 15 residues. The CDR3 region is CASSPSVGSQETQYF. DNA of the CDR3: TGTGCCAGCTCCCCCAGCGTGGGTTCCCAAGAGACCCAGTACTTC. Full variable domain (rest looked up from reference TRBV18 and TRBJ2-5): NAGVMQNPRHLVRRRGQEARLRCSPMKGHSHVYWYRQLPEEGLKFMVYLQKENIIDESGMPKERFSAEFPKEGPSILRIQQVVRGDSAAYFCASSPSVGSQETQYFGPGTRLLVL.

The rearrangement uses TRBV11-3 and TRBJ1-1; 10 positions match TRBD1. V gave up 5 bases and J gave up 3 bases; unmatched junction bases: 6. Germline CDR1 is SGHNT and CDR2 is YENEEA. The CDR3 contains 15 residues. The CDR3 DNA reads as TGTGCCAGCAGCCCGGGCGGGACAGGGGACACTGAAGCTTTCTTT. The encoded protein is CASSPGGTGDTEAFF.

V and J are TRBV7-8 and TRBJ2-7, with D tentatively TRBD2 (5 bases). Trimming left V 3 bases short and J 0 bases short, with 9 bases between. Looked up from germline, CDR1 is SGHVS and CDR2 is FQNEAQ. This CDR3 region has 14 residues. The CDR3 DNA is TGTGCCAGCAGCTTTGGAGCGGACTCCTACGAGCAGTACTTC. Translation gives CASSFGADSYEQYF. Looking up the rest from reference TRBV7-8 and TRBJ2-7 gives the full variable domain: GAGVSQSPRYKVAKRGQDVALRCDPISGHVSLFWYQQALGQGPEFLTYFQNEAQLDKSGLPSDRFFAERPEGSVSTLKIQRTQQEDSAVYLCASSFGADSYEQYFGPGTRLTVT.